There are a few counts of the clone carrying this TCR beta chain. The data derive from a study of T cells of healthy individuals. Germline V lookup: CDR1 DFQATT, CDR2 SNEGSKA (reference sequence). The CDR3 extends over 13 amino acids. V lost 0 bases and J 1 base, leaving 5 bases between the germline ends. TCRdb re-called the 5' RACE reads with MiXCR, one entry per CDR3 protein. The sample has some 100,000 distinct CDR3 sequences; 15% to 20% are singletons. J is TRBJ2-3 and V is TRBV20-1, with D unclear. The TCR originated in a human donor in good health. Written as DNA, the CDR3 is TGCAGTGCTAGAGATATCGGCACAGATACGCAGTATTTT. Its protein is CSARDIGTDTQYF.